A selection of T cell receptor beta chains follows, all from one sample in a study of blood T cells in healthy people across ages. TCRdb recomputed calls from the 5' RACE reads with MiXCR, one row per CDR3 protein. Altogether roughly 800,000 distinct CDR3 sequences are present, approximately 24% being singletons, with the ten largest covering around 3%. This sample was shared with a second study, whose subject was T cells of mothers and their children.

The sequenced material came from blood. These receptors originate from a boy younger than 18 in good health. The CDR3 runs from the conserved cysteine through the conserved F or W. A D gene is named only where the DNA matches it firmly. Expanded clones are given a class, and other clones once, few, many or no size at all.

V	J	size	D	DNA	CDR3
TRBV12-3/TRBV12-4	TRBJ1-1	few	TRBD1	TGTGCCAGCACCCCCCTGACAGGGGAAGGCACTGAAGCTTTCTTT	CASTPLTGEGTEAFF
TRBV6-2/TRBV6-3	TRBJ2-7	many	TRBD1	TGTGCCAGCAGTGACAGGGTTGACGAGCAGTACTTC	CASSDRVDEQYF
TRBV5-1	TRBJ2-7	few	TRBD1	TGCGCCAGCACCGCGATTGGACAGGCCCCCCGCGAGCAGTACTTC	CASTAIGQAPREQYF
TRBV7-2	TRBJ2-3	.	.	TGTGCCAGCAGCTCCCACCTCTGGACAAGAGACACAGATACGCAGTATTTT	CASSSHLWTRDTDTQYF
TRBV28	TRBJ1-6	once	TRBD1	TGTGCCAGCAGTCACGGCGACAGGGGCTATAATTCACCCCTCCACTTT	CASSHGDRGYNSPLHF
TRBV28	TRBJ2-4	.	.	TGTGCCAGCAATAACGCCCGTAACATTCAGTACTTC	CASNNARNIQYF
TRBV20-1	TRBJ2-7	.	TRBD1	TGCAGTGCTAGACGGGACAGCTTCTCCTACGAGCAGTACTTC	CSARRDSFSYEQYF
TRBV24-1	TRBJ2-1	few	.	TGTGCCACCAGTGACCCGGGACTCTCCAATGAGCAGTTCTTC	CATSDPGLSNEQFF
TRBV5-1	TRBJ1-4	few	.	TGCGCCAGCAGCTTGGTGGGGGGGAGTGAAAAACTGTTTTTT	CASSLVGGSEKLFF
TRBV20-1	TRBJ2-1	.	.	TGCAGTGCTTCGGACAGTCACTACAATGAGCAGTTCTTC	CSASDSHYNEQFF
TRBV24-1	TRBJ2-2	.	.	TGTGCCACCAGTGATTTCGGCGCTGGGGAGCTGTTTTTT	CATSDFGAGELFF
TRBV28	TRBJ2-1	few	.	TGTGCCAGCAGGACGGTCTCGTACAATGAGCAGTTCTTC	CASRTVSYNEQFF
TRBV7-6	TRBJ2-7	.	.	TGTGCCAGCAGCTTAGCGGGCGGTCGGGAATTCGAGCAGTACTTC	CASSLAGGREFEQYF
TRBV3-1	TRBJ2-5	few	TRBD2	TGTGCCAGCAGCGGCAGCGGGGGGGCCGGGAAGACCCAGTACTTC	CASSGSGGAGKTQYF
TRBV12-3/TRBV12-4	TRBJ1-2	.	.	TGTGCCAGCAGGCCGGGACGGGGCTATGGCTACACCTTC	CASRPGRGYGYTF
TRBV11-2	TRBJ2-2	.	TRBD1	TGTGCCAGCAGGGGGGGACAGGGGAACACCGGGGAGCTGTTTTTT	CASRGGQGNTGELFF
TRBV20-1	TRBJ2-1	.	.	TGCAGTGCGAAGAGGGGCCGAAGCTCCTACAATGAGCAGTTCTTC	CSAKRGRSSYNEQFF
TRBV12-3/TRBV12-4	TRBJ2-1	.	TRBD2	TGTGCCAGCAGTGGGGTAGCGGCGGGGGGACTCTCCTACAATGAGCAGTTCTTC	CASSGVAAGGLSYNEQFF
TRBV10-3	TRBJ2-7	.	.	TGTGCCTCCGGTGGGGACTACGAGCAGTACTTC	CASGGDYEQYF
TRBV3-1	TRBJ2-5	.	TRBD2	TGTGCCAGCAGCTCCGTGCGGACTAGCGATTCGGAGACCCAGTACTTC	CASSSVRTSDSETQYF
TRBV5-1	TRBJ2-1	few	.	TGCGCCAGCAGCTGGAGGTACAATGAGCAGTTCTTC	CASSWRYNEQFF
TRBV14	TRBJ2-5	.	.	TGTGCCAGCAGCCGAACCCTGGATGGGGCCCAGTACTTC	CASSRTLDGAQYF
TRBV5-1	TRBJ1-1	many	TRBD1	TGCGCCAGCAGCTGGACAGGGGGGAACACTGAAGCTTTCTTT	CASSWTGGNTEAFF
TRBV7-6	TRBJ2-7	.	TRBD1	TGTGCCAGCAGCTTATTTCCAAGGACAGGGGTCTACGAGCAGTACTTC	CASSLFPRTGVYEQYF
TRBV7-9	TRBJ2-7	.	.	TGTGCCAGCAGCTCTATCCTGACCAACGAGCAGTACTTC	CASSSILTNEQYF
TRBV10-2	TRBJ1-4	.	TRBD1	TGCGCCAGCGGAGCGAATGACAGGGAAACTAATGAAAAACTGTTTTTT	CASGANDRETNEKLFF
TRBV4-1	TRBJ1-5	few	.	TGCGCCAGCAGCCAAGAGTCAGAACAGGGTTTTCAGCCCCAGCATTTT	CASSQESEQGFQPQHF
TRBV9	TRBJ2-5	.	TRBD2	TGTGCCAGCAGCGCGGGGACTAGAGAGGAGACCCAGTACTTC	CASSAGTREETQYF